This TCR beta chain was recovered during a study of graft-versus-host responses after intestinal transplantation. Background on the study: All recipients got anti-thymocyte globulin induction, then tacrolimus and steroids for around three years.

CDR3 length: 9 amino acids. V lost 4 bases, J lost 10 bases, and 6 bases lay in between. The V gene's germline CDR1 is DFQATT and CDR2 SNEGSKA (reference sequence). Libraries were prepared by immunoSEQ multiplex PCR; TCRdb keeps only in-frame clonotypes and omits some of them. The sample holds 85,000 to 90,000 clones, less than 90% seen once. Worth noting for this clone: Antigen unknown.

The sequence derives from a human donor who received an intestinal transplant. V and J are TRBV20-1 and TRBJ2-3; D unresolved. Specimen: unstimulated CD8+ T cells sorted from spleen or lymph node cells, collected before intestinal transplant. The CDR3 sequence is CSATLSQYF. The CDR3 bases are TGCAGTGCTACACTGTCGCAGTATTTT.